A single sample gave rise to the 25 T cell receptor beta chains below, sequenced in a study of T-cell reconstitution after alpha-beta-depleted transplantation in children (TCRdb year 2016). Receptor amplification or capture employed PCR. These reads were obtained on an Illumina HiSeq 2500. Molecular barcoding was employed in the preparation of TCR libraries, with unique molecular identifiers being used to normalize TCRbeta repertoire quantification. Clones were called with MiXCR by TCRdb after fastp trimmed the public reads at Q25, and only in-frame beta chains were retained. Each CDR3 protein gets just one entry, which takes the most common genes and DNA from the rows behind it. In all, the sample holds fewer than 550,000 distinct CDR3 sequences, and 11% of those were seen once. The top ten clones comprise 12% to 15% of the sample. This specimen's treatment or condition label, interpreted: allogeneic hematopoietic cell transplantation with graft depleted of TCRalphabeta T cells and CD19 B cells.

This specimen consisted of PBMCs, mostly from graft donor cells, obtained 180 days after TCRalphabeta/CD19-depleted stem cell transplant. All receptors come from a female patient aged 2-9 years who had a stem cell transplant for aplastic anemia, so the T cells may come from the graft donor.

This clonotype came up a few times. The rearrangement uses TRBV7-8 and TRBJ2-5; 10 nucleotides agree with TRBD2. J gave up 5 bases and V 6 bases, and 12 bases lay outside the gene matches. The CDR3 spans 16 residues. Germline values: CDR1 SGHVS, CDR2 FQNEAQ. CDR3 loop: CASRDTSGTSLETQYF. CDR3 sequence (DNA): TGTGCCAGCAGAGATACTAGCGGGACCTCCCTGGAGACCCAGTACTTC. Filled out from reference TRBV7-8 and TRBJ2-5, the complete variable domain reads GAGVSQSPRYKVAKRGQDVALRCDPISGHVSLFWYQQALGQGPEFLTYFQNEAQLDKSGLPSDRFFAERPEGSVSTLKIQRTQQEDSAVYLCASRDTSGTSLETQYFGPGTRLLVL.

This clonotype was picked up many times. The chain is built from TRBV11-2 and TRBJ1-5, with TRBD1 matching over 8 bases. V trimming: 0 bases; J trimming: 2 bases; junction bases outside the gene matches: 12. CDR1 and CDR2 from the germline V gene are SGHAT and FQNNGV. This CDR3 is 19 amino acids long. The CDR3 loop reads CASSLDRTGHPDGNQPQHF. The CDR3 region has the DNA TGTGCCAGCAGCTTAGATAGGACAGGGCACCCTGATGGCAATCAGCCCCAGCATTTT.

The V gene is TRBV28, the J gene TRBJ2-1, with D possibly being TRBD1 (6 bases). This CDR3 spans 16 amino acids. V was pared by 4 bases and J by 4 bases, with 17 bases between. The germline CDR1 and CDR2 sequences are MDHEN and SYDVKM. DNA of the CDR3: TGTGCCAGCAGTTACCAAATAGACAGGACATACAATGAGCAGTTCTTC. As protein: CASSYQIDRTYNEQFF.

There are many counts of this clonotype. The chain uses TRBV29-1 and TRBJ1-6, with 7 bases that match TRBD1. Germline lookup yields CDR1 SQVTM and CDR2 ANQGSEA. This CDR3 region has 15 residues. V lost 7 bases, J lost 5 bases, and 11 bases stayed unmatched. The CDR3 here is CSGTGLEVDNSPLHF. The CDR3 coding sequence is TGCAGCGGGACAGGTCTGGAGGTGGATAATTCACCCCTCCACTTT.

The CDR3 is CASSSFSDLTPFF. The CDR3 DNA sequence: TGTGCCAGCAGTTCCTTTTCTGACCTCACCCCGTTCTTT. The rearrangement uses TRBV6-6 and TRBJ1-1; D not certain. In germline, CDR1 is MNHNY, CDR2 SVGAGI (reference sequence). Trimming removed 4 bases at V and 14 bases at J, with 20 bases between. This CDR3 is built from 13 residues.

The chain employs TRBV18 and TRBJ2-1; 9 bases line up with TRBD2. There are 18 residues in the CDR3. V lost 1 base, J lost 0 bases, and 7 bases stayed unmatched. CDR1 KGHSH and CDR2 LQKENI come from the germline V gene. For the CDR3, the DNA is TGTGCCAGCTCACCACTACCGACTAGCGGCAGCTCCTACAATGAGCAGTTCTTC. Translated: CASSPLPTSGSSYNEQFF.

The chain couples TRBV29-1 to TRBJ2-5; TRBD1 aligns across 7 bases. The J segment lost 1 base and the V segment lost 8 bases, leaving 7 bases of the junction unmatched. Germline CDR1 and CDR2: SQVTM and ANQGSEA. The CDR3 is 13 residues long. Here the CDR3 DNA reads TGCAGCTTTGGGCGGACAGGCCAAGAGACCCAGTACTTC. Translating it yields CSFGRTGQETQYF.

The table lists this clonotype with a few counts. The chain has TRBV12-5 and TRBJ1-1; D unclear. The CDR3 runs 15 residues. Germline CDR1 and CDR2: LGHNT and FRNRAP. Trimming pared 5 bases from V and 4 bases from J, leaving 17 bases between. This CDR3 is CASGPPVLGSTEAFF. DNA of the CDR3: TGTGCTAGTGGTCCGCCCGTCCTAGGGAGCACTGAAGCTTTCTTT.

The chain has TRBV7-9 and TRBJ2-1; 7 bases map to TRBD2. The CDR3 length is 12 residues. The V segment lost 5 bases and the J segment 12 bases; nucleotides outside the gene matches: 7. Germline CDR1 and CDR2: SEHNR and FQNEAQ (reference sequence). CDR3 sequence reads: CASSIGTTMQFF. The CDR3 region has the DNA TGTGCCAGCAGCATCGGGACTACGATGCAGTTCTTC.

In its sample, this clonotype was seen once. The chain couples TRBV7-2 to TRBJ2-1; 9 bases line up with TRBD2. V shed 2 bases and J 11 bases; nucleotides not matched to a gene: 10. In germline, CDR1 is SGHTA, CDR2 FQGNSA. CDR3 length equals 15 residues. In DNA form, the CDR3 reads TGTGCCAGCAGCTTAAGTCTAGCGGGACCGAGCAAGCAGTTCTTC. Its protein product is CASSLSLAGPSKQFF.

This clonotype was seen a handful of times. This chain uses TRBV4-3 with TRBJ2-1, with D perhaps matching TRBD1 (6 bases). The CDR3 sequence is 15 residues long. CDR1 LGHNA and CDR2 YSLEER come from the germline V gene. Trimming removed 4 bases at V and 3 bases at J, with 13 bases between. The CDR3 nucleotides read TGCGCCAGCAGCCCCTATCGCAGGGGCTACAATGAGCAGTTCTTC. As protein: CASSPYRRGYNEQFF.

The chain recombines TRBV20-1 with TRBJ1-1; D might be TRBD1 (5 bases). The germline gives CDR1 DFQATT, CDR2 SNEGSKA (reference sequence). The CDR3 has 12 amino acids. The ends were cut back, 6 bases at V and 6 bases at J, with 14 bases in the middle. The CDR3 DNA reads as TGCAGTGCATCACCGGGGGTCGCTGAAGCTTTCTTT. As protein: CSASPGVAEAFF.

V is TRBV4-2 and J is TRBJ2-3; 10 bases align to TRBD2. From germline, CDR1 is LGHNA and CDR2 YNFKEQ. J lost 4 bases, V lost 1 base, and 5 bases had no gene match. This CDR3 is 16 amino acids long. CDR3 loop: CASSQVASGSADTQYF. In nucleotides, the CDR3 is TGTGCCAGCAGCCAAGTCGCTAGCGGGAGCGCAGATACGCAGTATTTT.

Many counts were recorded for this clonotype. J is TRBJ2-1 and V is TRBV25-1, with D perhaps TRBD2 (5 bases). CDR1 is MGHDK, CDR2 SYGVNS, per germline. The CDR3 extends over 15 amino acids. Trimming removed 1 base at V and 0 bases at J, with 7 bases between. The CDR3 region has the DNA TGTGCCAGCAGTGAATCGACTATCTCCTACAATGAGCAGTTCTTC. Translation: CASSESTISYNEQFF.

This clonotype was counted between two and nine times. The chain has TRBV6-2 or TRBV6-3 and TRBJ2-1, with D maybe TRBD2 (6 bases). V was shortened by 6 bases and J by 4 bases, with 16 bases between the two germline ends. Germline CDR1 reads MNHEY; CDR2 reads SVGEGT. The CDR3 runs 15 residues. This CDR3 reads CASSILAAPYNEQFF. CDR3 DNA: TGTGCCAGCAGCATACTAGCCGCCCCTTACAATGAGCAGTTCTTC.

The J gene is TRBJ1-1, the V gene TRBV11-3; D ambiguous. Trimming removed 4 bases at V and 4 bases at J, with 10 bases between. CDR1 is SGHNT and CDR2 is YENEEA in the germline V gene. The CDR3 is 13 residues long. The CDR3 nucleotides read TGTGCCAGCAGCTCGGGCTGGTCCACTGAAGCTTTCTTT. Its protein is CASSSGWSTEAFF.

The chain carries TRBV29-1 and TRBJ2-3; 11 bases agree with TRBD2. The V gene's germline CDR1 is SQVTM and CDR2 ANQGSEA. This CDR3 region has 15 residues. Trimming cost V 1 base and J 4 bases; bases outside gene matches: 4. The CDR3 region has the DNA TGCAGCGTTGAAGGGCTAGCGGGAGGACCAGATACGCAGTATTTT. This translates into CSVEGLAGGPDTQYF.

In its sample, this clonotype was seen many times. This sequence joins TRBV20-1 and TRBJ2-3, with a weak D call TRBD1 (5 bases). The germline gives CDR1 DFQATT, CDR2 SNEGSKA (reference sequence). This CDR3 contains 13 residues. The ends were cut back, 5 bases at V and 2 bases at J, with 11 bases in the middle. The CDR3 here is CSALPRATDTQYF. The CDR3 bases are TGCAGTGCTCTCCCCAGGGCCACAGATACGCAGTATTTT.

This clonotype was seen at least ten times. As DNA, the CDR3 is TGTGCCAGCAGCGTAGGAGGCGGGAGGGCCTATGAGCAGTTCTTC. Translated: CASSVGGGRAYEQFF. The V and J genes are TRBV9 and TRBJ2-1; TRBD2 aligns across 9 bases. The trim removed 0 bases at V and 8 bases at J, leaving 6 bases unmatched. The CDR3 contains 15 residues. Germline loops: CDR1 SGDLS, CDR2 YYNGEE.

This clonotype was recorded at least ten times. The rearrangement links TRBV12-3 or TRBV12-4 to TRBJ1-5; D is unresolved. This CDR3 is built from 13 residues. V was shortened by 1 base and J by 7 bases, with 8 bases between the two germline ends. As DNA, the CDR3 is TGTGCCAGCAGTTTAGAGGGTGGACAGCCCCAGCATTTT. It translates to CASSLEGGQPQHF.

The CDR3 sequence: CASSLMDRGDTQYF. In DNA, the CDR3 is TGTGCCAGCAGTCTCATGGATCGCGGAGATACGCAGTATTTT. The chain is built from TRBV12-3 or TRBV12-4 and TRBJ2-3; D unresolved. This CDR3 is 14 amino acids long. V was clipped by 5 bases and J by 5 bases, with 14 bases between them.

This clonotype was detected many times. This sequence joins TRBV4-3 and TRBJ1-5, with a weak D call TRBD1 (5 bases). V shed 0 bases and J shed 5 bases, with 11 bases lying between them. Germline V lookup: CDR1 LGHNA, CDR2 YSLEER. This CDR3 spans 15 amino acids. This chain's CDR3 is CASSQDLRVYQPQHF. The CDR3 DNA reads TGCGCCAGCAGCCAAGATCTCAGGGTGTATCAGCCCCAGCATTTT.

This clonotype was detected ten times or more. The chain's CDR3 is CASRFRLDASYNEQFF. Here the CDR3 DNA reads TGTGCCAGCAGATTTAGACTAGATGCCTCCTACAATGAGCAGTTCTTC. The rearrangement links TRBV12-3 or TRBV12-4 to TRBJ2-1; maybe TRBD2 (6 bases). CDR3 size: 16 residues. The V gene lost 6 bases and the J gene lost 0 bases, with 15 bases spanning the gap.

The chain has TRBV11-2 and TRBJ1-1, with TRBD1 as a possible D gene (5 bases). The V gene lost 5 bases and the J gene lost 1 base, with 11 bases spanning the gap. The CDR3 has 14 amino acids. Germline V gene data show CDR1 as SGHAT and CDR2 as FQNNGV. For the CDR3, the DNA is TGTGCCAGCAGCCCCGGGACGGAGAACACTGAAGCTTTCTTT. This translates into CASSPGTENTEAFF.

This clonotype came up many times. In DNA form, the CDR3 reads TGTGCCAGCAGCGTAGGAGGGGGCGCGAGAACAGATACGCAGTATTTT. This codes for CASSVGGGARTDTQYF. The chain recombines TRBV9 with TRBJ2-3; 7 bases line up with TRBD1. This CDR3 has 16 amino acids. Looked up from germline, CDR1 is SGDLS and CDR2 is YYNGEE. Trimming cost V 0 bases and J 3 bases; bases outside gene matches: 7.